Each of the 8 T cell receptor beta chains below was sequenced from the same sample in a study of T cell responses to AZD1222 COVID-19 vaccine. Assay: immunoSEQ multiplex PCR; the TCRdb copy retains only in-frame clones and omits some. There are roughly 160,000 clones in the sample; about 89% occur only once, and 1.5% to 2% lies in the top ten. Sequencing used peripheral blood, obtained on day 0 of AZD1222 vaccination. Receptors were obtained from an adult in good health.

This sequence joins TRBV28 and TRBJ1-2; D possibly corresponds to TRBD1 (6 bases). CDR1 and CDR2 from the germline V gene are MDHEN and SYDVKM. Deletions cut 8 bases from V and 3 bases from J, with 13 bases between. The CDR3 length is 13 residues. DNA of the CDR3: TGTGCCAGCTCCGAGCCAGGGGACTATGGCTACACCTTC. Protein product: CASSEPGDYGYTF.

This chain joins TRBV10-3 and TRBJ1-5, with TRBD1 matching over 8 bases. After removal of 4 bases from V and 6 bases from J, the junction contained 5 bases not matched to a gene. Germline V gives CDR1 ENHRY, CDR2 SYGVKD. This CDR3 contains 14 residues. This CDR3 reads CAISAQGASQPQHF. CDR3 DNA sequence: TGTGCCATCAGTGCGCAGGGGGCGAGTCAGCCCCAGCATTTT.

The chain carries TRBV9 and TRBJ1-5, with a tentative D call TRBD1 (5 bases). The germline gives CDR1 SGDLS, CDR2 YYNGEE. The CDR3 covers 15 residues. Trimming left V 0 bases short and J 1 base short, with 8 bases between. The CDR3 coding sequence is TGTGCCAGCAGCGTAGCTCCAGGGAGCAATCAGCCCCAGCATTTT. The encoded protein is CASSVAPGSNQPQHF.

The chain uses TRBV27 and TRBJ1-1, with 10 bases identical to TRBD1. Germline-derived CDR1 and CDR2 are MNHEY and SMNVEV (reference sequence). V lost 6 bases and J lost 6; bases outside the gene matches: 10. The CDR3 loop spans 15 amino acids. CDR3 residues: CASRVRDRGWAEAFF. The CDR3 coding sequence is TGTGCCAGCAGGGTCCGGGACAGGGGATGGGCTGAAGCTTTCTTT.

This sequence joins TRBV7-2 and TRBJ2-2; 8 positions match TRBD1. Germline V gene data show CDR1 as SGHTA and CDR2 as FQGNSA. V lost 6 bases, J lost 6 bases, and 12 bases stayed unmatched. This CDR3 comprises 16 residues. Here the CDR3 DNA reads TGTGCCAGCAGTTCCATTATGACACAGGGGGCCGGGGAGCTGTTTTTT. Protein product: CASSSIMTQGAGELFF.

V and J are TRBV30 and TRBJ1-6; no definite D call. This CDR3 region has 15 residues. V was trimmed by 0 bases and J by 7 bases, leaving 13 bases between them. The germline V gene encodes CDR1 GTSNPN and CDR2 SVGIG (reference sequence). This CDR3 reads CAWSVHRSLNSPLHF. CDR3 nucleotide sequence: TGTGCCTGGAGTGTACATCGCAGCTTGAATTCACCCCTCCACTTT.

This rearrangement joins TRBV19 to TRBJ1-6; the D gene is possibly TRBD1 (5 bases). V was shortened by 10 bases and J by 7 bases, with 17 bases between the two germline ends. The CDR3 covers 14 residues. CDR1 is LNHDA, CDR2 SQIVND, per germline (reference sequence). CDR3 protein: CATMGTGGNSPLHF. The CDR3 DNA is TGTGCCACCATGGGGACTGGGGGGAATTCACCCCTCCACTTT.

The CDR3, as DNA: TGTGCCAGCAGCGTAGTTCCGGGGAATGGCTACACCTTC. It translates to CASSVVPGNGYTF. The chain couples TRBV9 to TRBJ1-2; D is unresolved. The CDR3 runs to 13 residues. Germline V CDR1 and CDR2: SGDLS, YYNGEE. Trimming stripped 0 bases from V and 6 bases from J, with 9 bases between.